One and the same sample provided the 9 T cell receptor beta chains below, sequenced in a study of regulatory T cells in long-lasting Graves disease. In building TCR beta libraries, iRepertoire HTBI primers were used together with Arm-PCR of CDR3 regions. TCRdb reanalysed the multiplex PCR reads using MiXCR and keeps one entry per CDR3 protein. The sample holds fewer than 550,000 distinct CDR3 sequences, 15% to 20% seen once. Time point given: newly diagnosed GD, antithyroid drugs for less than 3 months. Making the TCR library involved RNA that had been extracted from PBMCs. These sequences were also reported in another study, on T cells in Graves' hyperthyroidism and ophthalmopathy.

This specimen was peripheral blood mononuclear cells (PBMCs), taken at new diagnosis, from a patient treated with antithyroid drugs. The source is a woman between 18 and 29 years old with Graves disease.

At least ten counts were recorded for this clonotype. The V call is TRBV12-3 or TRBV12-4, the J call TRBJ2-7; no clear D. This CDR3 has 13 residues. V lost 3 bases and J 1 base, leaving 7 bases between the germline ends. The CDR3 bases are TGTGCCAGCAGTTTTGGGCAATCCTACGAGCAGTACTTC. It encodes CASSFGQSYEQYF.

This clonotype was picked up many times. The chain recombines TRBV6-2 or TRBV6-3 with TRBJ2-1, with 10 bases matching TRBD2. Per germline, CDR1 MNHEY and CDR2 SVGEGT. The J segment lost 1 base and the V segment lost 6 bases, leaving 3 bases of the junction unmatched. This CDR3 has 15 residues. The CDR3 sequence: CASRLLAGSYNEQFF. DNA for the CDR3: TGTGCCAGCAGGCTACTAGCGGGGTCCTACAATGAGCAGTTCTTC.

This chain links TRBV13 with TRBJ1-1, with TRBD1 as a possible D gene (5 bases). The CDR3 totals 12 residues. V was pared by 4 bases and J by 5 bases, with 8 bases between. The germline V gene has CDR1 PRHDT and CDR2 FYEKMQ (reference sequence). The CDR3 loop reads CASSSGLTEAFF. CDR3 bases: TGTGCCAGCAGCTCAGGGTTGACTGAAGCTTTCTTT.

The sample holds one count of this clonotype. A read error may account for a junction end that differs from germline. The V and J genes are TRBV6-1 and TRBJ2-7, with D unclear. This CDR3 contains 11 residues. Germline-derived CDR1 and CDR2 are MNHNS and SASEGT. CDR3 nucleotides: TGTGCCAGCAGTTACAACTACGAGCAGTGCTTC. Translated: CASSYNYEQCF.

This chain uses TRBV18 with TRBJ2-1, with 9 bases lining up with TRBD1. J gave up 4 bases and V 1 base, and 8 bases lay outside the gene matches. Germline V CDR1 and CDR2: KGHSH, LQKENI. The CDR3 covers 17 residues. CDR3 region: CASSPLLGTGLYNEQFF. CDR3 sequence (DNA): TGTGCCAGCTCACCACTGTTGGGGACAGGGCTATACAATGAGCAGTTCTTC.

This chain connects TRBV11-3 to TRBJ1-4; D gene uncertain. The germline gives CDR1 SGHNT, CDR2 YENEEA. This CDR3 spans 14 amino acids. Trimming shortened V by 0 bases and J by 4 bases, and 6 bases separated the two germline ends. DNA of the CDR3: TGTGCCAGCAGCTTAGAAGGGATTAATGAAAAACTGTTTTTT. Translating it yields CASSLEGINEKLFF. Full variable domain (remainder filled in from reference TRBV11-3 and TRBJ1-4): EAGVVQSPRYKIIEKKQPVAFWCNPISGHNTLYWYLQNLGQGPELLIRYENEEAVDDSQLPKDRFSAERLKGVDSTLKIQPAELGDSAVYLCASSLEGINEKLFFGSGTQLSVL.

This clonotype showed up many times. This rearrangement joins TRBV24-1 to TRBJ1-1, with TRBD1 matching 7 bases. This CDR3 has 13 residues. Per germline, CDR1 KGHDR and CDR2 SFDVKD. V gave up 6 bases and J gave up 4 bases; unmatched junction bases: 4. The CDR3 sequence is CATSKTGITEAFF. CDR3 DNA: TGTGCCACCAGTAAGACAGGGATCACTGAAGCTTTCTTT.

The rearrangement joins TRBV29-1 to TRBJ2-6; the D is unclear. The CDR3 loop spans 14 amino acids. V was pared by 6 bases and J by 0 bases, with 9 bases between. Germline V gives CDR1 SQVTM, CDR2 ANQGSEA. Here the CDR3 DNA reads TGCAGCGTACCACAGATCTCTGGGGCCAACGTCCTGACTTTC. Translated, it gives CSVPQISGANVLTF. The full variable domain, rest sourced from reference TRBV29-1 and TRBJ2-6, is SAVISQKPSRDICQRGTSLTIQCQVDSQVTMMFWYRQQPGQSLTLIATANQGSEATYESGFVIDKFPISRPNLTFSTLTVSNMSPEDSSIYLCSVPQISGANVLTFGAGSRLTVL.

This clonotype was detected a few times. The chain links TRBV5-1 to TRBJ2-5, with D perhaps TRBD2 (7 bases). The germline CDR1 and CDR2 sequences are SGHRS and YFSETQ. The CDR3 contains 15 residues. With 7 bases removed from V and 4 bases from J, the gap between germline ends came to 20 bases. CDR3 residues: CASWDRGAALETQYF. The DNA for the CDR3 is TGCGCCAGCTGGGATCGGGGGGCAGCCCTAGAGACCCAGTACTTC.